This T cell receptor beta chain comes out of a study of T-cell memory formation after mild COVID-19. TCRdb fed the 5' RACE reads into MiXCR, producing one record per CDR3 protein. The sample consists of about 350,000 distinct CDR3 sequences, 25% to 30% of them appearing once. This clonotype was seen only a few times. Sequencing was done on a sample of PBMCs or a T cell subset sorted from them (not recorded which). This TCR was recovered from an adult woman who had mild COVID-19 (a few samples of this study predate the infection). Cell type and time point are not known.

The CDR3 region has the DNA TGCGCCAGCAGCTTGGCCTATGGAGCGGACTCCTACAATGAGCAGTTCTTC. Protein product: CASSLAYGADSYNEQFF. The chain is built from TRBV5-1 and TRBJ2-1; D is possibly TRBD2 (5 bases). The CDR3 is 17 amino acids. V was shortened by 0 bases and J by 0 bases, with 13 bases between the two germline ends. Germline CDR1 reads SGHRS; CDR2 reads YFSETQ.